This record looks at one T cell receptor beta chain sequence and its context. Its antigen is not yet known. One base away there is no much larger clone; base qualities are not given. Inclusive of the bounding cysteine and phenylalanine, the CDR3 is 14 residues long. The read is trimmed to its CDR3 DNA, 42 bases read in frame from base 1. V gives up 3 bases and J gives up 2 bases, and the segment between their germline ends measures 11 bases. According to the germline V gene, CDR1 reads MDHEN and CDR2 reads SYDVKM. Libraries were prepared through the immunoSEQ multiplex PCR assay. From the authors' description of their analysis: To diagnose cytomegalovirus status from the catalog of TCR beta chain sequences, a statistical classification framework was built. TCRdb limited this immuneACCESS table to in-frame rearrangements with V and J called. A share of clones is missing; checked studies link under half to unresolved V genes, and the rest is unexplained. The V and J calls and clone size were taken over from that table, and D and trimming were inferred from the DNA. The sample yields fewer than 120,000 clones; over 85% were counted once. About 1.9% of the sample comes from the top ten.

Donors formed part of the validation cohort, which comprised some 120 subjects and was distinct from the first cohort of over 500 subjects. The data were taken from a study of cytomegalovirus exposure and HLA in healthy donors (dated by TCRdb to 2015 to 2018). Regarding the study in general: According to a later analysis, the 120 or so validation repertoires were produced on the same platform as the 680 or so repertoires of the first cohort. The study aimed to test whether signatures of past pathogen exposure could be identified by cataloging public T cell receptors. Along with the roughly 700-subject first cohort, a separate validation cohort of over a hundred different subjects was used. To predict cytomegalovirus infection status, the study combined high-throughput TCR immunosequencing, statistical association of individual TCRs with disease status, and machine learning. Findings and caveats that apply to the study as a whole: In the study, approximately 150 TCR beta chains were listed as associated with cytomegalovirus. A later analysis found that TCRs clustered in the first cohort also tended to co-occur in the 95 to 150 validation repertoires, with approximately 95% of cluster scores above 0. Most TCR sequences were seen in very few donors, while some public TCRs were found in many individuals. Cytomegalovirus status was reported to be diagnosed by the classifier with high specificity and sensitivity in both the original and validation cohorts. All 110 or so repertoires were used to score co-occurrence in the validation cohort in a later analysis, because that analysis had no HLA typing for the cohort. It was suggested by the authors that the approach could potentially be generalized to other disease states and immunological phenotypes. A few of the identified cytomegalovirus-associated TCR beta chains were confirmed in vitro to be specific for cytomegalovirus antigens.

The sample taken for sequencing was PBMCs. The receptor's source is a woman younger than 35 in good health and CMV-seronegative. This chain joins TRBV28 to TRBJ2-7; a tentative D call is TRBD1 (6 bases match). The CDR3 region reads CASSFPEGAYEQYF. The DNA sequence is as follows: TGTGCCAGCAGTTTTCCTGAGGGGGCCTACGAGCAGTACTTC.